This passage covers 28 T cell receptor beta chains from one sample sequenced in a study of CD8 T cells in Susac syndrome. An amount of RNA that ranged from roughly 0.45 to 1 ug was reverse transcribed with random hexamers. MiXCR, run by TCRdb on the immunoSEQ multiplex PCR reads, gives a single entry per CDR3 protein. The table records 240,000 or so distinct CDR3 sequences, around 96% of them present only once. Material: CD4+ T cells from PBMCs. Source of these receptors: a human donor with Susac syndrome.

DNA for the CDR3: TGTGCCACCCAGGGGACTAGCGGGACAAAGGGCAATGAGCAGTTCTTC. Amino acids: CATQGTSGTKGNEQFF. The V call is TRBV10-3, the J call TRBJ2-1; TRBD2 aligns across 13 bases. The V and J ends lost 10 bases and 6 bases, in that order; junction bases with no gene match: 12. The CDR3 loop spans 16 amino acids. The V gene's germline CDR1 is ENHRY and CDR2 SYGVKD.

This clonotype occurred once. The chain has TRBV18 and TRBJ2-4, with D perhaps TRBD1 (6 bases). CDR1 KGHSH and CDR2 LQKENI come from the germline V gene. The V end lost 0 bases, the J end lost 8 bases, and 11 bases lay between the germline ends. This CDR3 contains 14 residues. For the CDR3, the DNA is TGTGCCAGCTCACCACCCTCCAGGGGAGACATTCAGTACTTC. Residues: CASSPPSRGDIQYF.

The chain employs TRBV23-1 and TRBJ2-4; D might be TRBD2 (6 bases). TRBV23-1 is noted as an ORF with a role that remains uncertain. The CDR3 is made up of 15 amino acids. The V end was cut by 2 bases, the J end by 10 bases, with 18 bases between. The CDR3 reads CASSQAGPRRDIQYF. Written as DNA, the CDR3 is TGCGCCAGCAGTCAAGCCGGGCCTAGGAGGGATATTCAGTACTTC.

V usage is TRBV12-3 or TRBV12-4 and J usage is TRBJ2-7; TRBD1 is a possible D gene (6 bases). The CDR3 loop spans 13 amino acids. V shed 6 bases and J shed 7 bases, with 16 bases lying between them. The CDR3 nucleotides read TGTGCCAGCAGCCCCAACAGGGCTGGGGAGCAGTACTTC. It specifies CASSPNRAGEQYF.

The rearrangement uses TRBV24-1 and TRBJ2-6; 7 bases agree with TRBD1. The trim removed 6 bases at V and 1 base at J, leaving 2 bases unmatched. The CDR3 has 15 residues. Germline V CDR1 and CDR2: KGHDR, SFDVKD. The CDR3 DNA is TGTGCCACCAGTCAACAGGGGTCTGGGGCCAACGTCCTGACTTTC. This gives the protein CATSQQGSGANVLTF.

This clonotype occurred a few times. The CDR3 DNA reads as TGCAGCGTTTTGTGGGGGTCCCACGAGCAGTACTTC. This codes for CSVLWGSHEQYF. The chain links TRBV29-1 to TRBJ2-7; D tentatively reads TRBD1 or TRBD2 (5 bases each). CDR3 length equals 12 residues. The germline V gene encodes CDR1 SQVTM and CDR2 ANQGSEA. Trimming removed 5 bases from V and 5 bases from J, with 13 bases in between.

This chain uses TRBV28 with TRBJ2-7, with 7 bases fitting TRBD1. There are 12 residues in the CDR3. Germline V gene sequence: CDR1 MDHEN, CDR2 SYDVKM. V lost 7 bases to trimming and J lost 1 base; unmatched junction nucleotides: 1. CDR3: CASTGQSYEQYF. As DNA, the CDR3 is TGTGCCAGCACGGGACAGTCCTACGAGCAGTACTTC.

The chain links TRBV30 to TRBJ2-3, with 11 bases matching TRBD2. The CDR3 contains 16 residues. CDR1 GTSNPN and CDR2 SVGIG come from the germline V gene (reference sequence). V trimming: 1 base; J trimming: 4 bases; junction bases outside the gene matches: 7. The CDR3 DNA reads as TGTGCCTGGAGTGCATTAGGACTAGCGGGTGCAGATACGCAGTATTTT. Translating gives CAWSALGLAGADTQYF.

This chain links TRBV5-1 with TRBJ2-7; no clear D. The germline CDR1 and CDR2 sequences are SGHRS and YFSETQ. V was shortened by 0 bases and J by 4 bases, with 11 bases between the two germline ends. CDR3 size: 14 residues. This CDR3 reads CASSLVAIPYEQYF. The CDR3 DNA is TGCGCCAGCAGCTTGGTTGCGATTCCATACGAGCAGTACTTC.

This clonotype was seen just once. This chain joins TRBV29-1 and TRBJ1-1; D not resolved. The CDR3 length is 14 residues. V shed 3 bases and J shed 1 base, with 12 bases lying between them. CDR1 is SQVTM and CDR2 is ANQGSEA in the germline V gene. In nucleotides, the CDR3 is TGCAGCGTTGAGAGGGAGGGCCGGAACACTGAAGCTTTCTTT. Its protein product is CSVEREGRNTEAFF.

This clonotype is a singleton in its sample. This rearrangement joins TRBV4-3 to TRBJ1-2; the D gene is possibly TRBD1 (6 bases). Germline CDR1 reads LGHNA; CDR2 reads YSLEER. V was shortened by 0 bases and J by 5 bases, with 10 bases between the two germline ends. The CDR3 has 14 residues. CDR3 in DNA: TGCGCCAGCAGCCAAGATGGGACATCGTATGGCTACACCTTC. This codes for CASSQDGTSYGYTF.

V gene TRBV3-1 combines with J gene TRBJ1-1, with D possibly matching TRBD1 (6 bases). The V gene lost 5 bases and the J gene lost 11 bases, with 24 bases spanning the gap. The CDR3 length is 15 residues. Per germline, CDR1 LGHDT and CDR2 YNNKEL (reference sequence). CDR3 amino acids: CASSLAGGRRLEAFF. In DNA, the CDR3 is TGTGCCAGCAGCTTAGCTGGGGGGCGCCGTCTGGAGGCTTTCTTT.

This clonotype was seen once. The rearrangement uses TRBV20-1 and TRBJ1-1, with 8 bases lining up with TRBD1. CDR3 length equals 12 residues. V trimming: 7 bases; J trimming: 4 bases; junction bases outside the gene matches: 5. The germline V gene has CDR1 DFQATT and CDR2 SNEGSKA (reference sequence). CDR3 sequence: CSGTDRGTEAFF. The CDR3 nucleotides read TGCAGTGGGACCGACAGGGGCACTGAAGCTTTCTTT.

This sequence joins TRBV10-3 and TRBJ1-2; D not resolved. Germline CDR1 reads ENHRY; CDR2 reads SYGVKD. The CDR3 totals 11 residues. With 10 bases removed from V and 7 bases from J, the gap between germline ends came to 13 bases. The CDR3 loop is CASREQLGYTF. CDR3 in DNA: TGTGCCAGTCGGGAGCAACTTGGCTACACCTTC.

This chain joins TRBV18 and TRBJ2-7; 8 bases are a match to TRBD2. The CDR3 is 16 residues long. Germline V lookup: CDR1 KGHSH, CDR2 LQKENI. Germline trimming cut 0 bases from V and 0 bases from J; bases unmatched to any gene: 4. This CDR3 is CASSPPGREDSYEQYF. The CDR3 DNA sequence: TGTGCCAGCTCACCACCGGGGCGGGAGGACTCCTACGAGCAGTACTTC. The whole variable domain, filled in from reference TRBV18 and TRBJ2-7, reads NAGVMQNPRHLVRRRGQEARLRCSPMKGHSHVYWYRQLPEEGLKFMVYLQKENIIDESGMPKERFSAEFPKEGPSILRIQQVVRGDSAAYFCASSPPGREDSYEQYFGPGTRLTVT.

CDR3 residues: CATSIRDRKETQYF. The CDR3 nucleotides are TGTGCCACCAGCATTCGGGACAGGAAAGAGACCCAGTACTTC. This sequence joins TRBV15 and TRBJ2-5; 8 nucleotides align to TRBD1. This CDR3 is built from 14 residues. CDR1 is LNHNV and CDR2 is YYDKDF in the germline V gene (reference sequence). V lost 4 bases to trimming and J lost 3 bases; unmatched junction nucleotides: 4.

The chain couples TRBV7-9 to TRBJ1-1; weak D call: TRBD1 (5 bases). The CDR3 runs 12 residues. Germline V gene data show CDR1 as SEHNR and CDR2 as FQNEAQ (reference sequence). V was cut by 6 bases and J by 6 bases, with 11 bases left in between. The DNA of the CDR3 is TGTGCCAGCAGTCGACAGTACCCTGAAGCTTTCTTT. Its protein product is CASSRQYPEAFF.

This sequence joins TRBV20-1 and TRBJ2-7; TRBD2 agrees at 9 bases. CDR1 DFQATT and CDR2 SNEGSKA come from the germline V gene (reference sequence). The CDR3 has 14 amino acids. V shed 5 bases, J shed 5 bases, and the junction held 10 bases outside the gene matches. This chain's CDR3 is CSAPLGSGSDEQYF. Written as DNA, the CDR3 is TGCAGTGCTCCCCTGGGTAGCGGGAGTGACGAGCAGTACTTC.

The chain combines TRBV14 with TRBJ2-6; D remains ambiguous. The CDR3 spans 19 residues. V gave up 4 bases and J gave up 3 bases, with 22 bases separating them. CDR1 is SGHDN and CDR2 is FVKESK in the germline V gene. CDR3 bases: TGTGCCAGCAGCCGACCCTCCGCGGCAGGTCATGGTGGGGCCAACGTCCTGACTTTC. It is translated as CASSRPSAAGHGGANVLTF.

V gene TRBV3-1 combines with J gene TRBJ2-3; perhaps TRBD2 as D (6 bases). V was trimmed by 1 base and J by 8 bases, leaving 25 bases between them. Germline V gene sequence: CDR1 LGHDT, CDR2 YNNKEL (reference sequence). CDR3 length: 18 amino acids. CDR3: CASSQGGLTSPTGGTQYF. The CDR3 DNA reads TGTGCCAGCAGCCAAGGGGGCCTCACTAGCCCGACCGGCGGTACGCAGTATTTT.

The gene calls are TRBV30 and TRBJ1-1, with D perhaps TRBD1 (5 bases). V lost 2 bases to trimming and J lost 5 bases, with 9 bases between them. The CDR3 contains 12 residues. Germline lookup yields CDR1 GTSNPN and CDR2 SVGIG (reference sequence). The CDR3 loop reads CAWSSGGTEAFF. The DNA for the CDR3 is TGTGCCTGGAGTTCGGGGGGAACTGAAGCTTTCTTT.

The V call is TRBV7-8, the J call TRBJ2-3; 10 bases map to TRBD2. The CDR3 has 16 residues. Germline V gene sequence: CDR1 SGHVS, CDR2 FQNEAQ. Trimming took 2 bases from V and 5 from J; bases not matched to a gene: 7. The CDR3 DNA is TGTGCCAGCAGCTTAAGGACTAGCGGAGCCAAAGATACGCAGTATTTT. It codes for CASSLRTSGAKDTQYF.

This clonotype occurred once. The CDR3 sequence: CASSQKASAGGPYEQYF. For the CDR3, the DNA is TGCGCCAGCAGTCAAAAGGCTTCGGCGGGAGGCCCCTACGAGCAGTACTTC. The rearrangement joins TRBV23-1 to TRBJ2-7; TRBD2 aligns across 8 bases. Being an ORF, TRBV23-1 has a function that is uncertain. The CDR3 has 17 amino acids. V trimming: 2 bases; J trimming: 2 bases; junction bases outside the gene matches: 11.

V and J are TRBV20-1 and TRBJ2-3, with TRBD2 matching over 12 bases. The CDR3 is 14 amino acids. V gave up 5 bases and J gave up 11 bases; unmatched junction bases: 11. CDR1 is DFQATT and CDR2 is SNEGSKA in the germline V gene (reference sequence). CDR3: CSARGASGREKQYF. The CDR3 coding sequence is TGCAGTGCTCGAGGGGCTAGCGGGAGGGAGAAGCAGTATTTT.

The V and J genes are TRBV6-2 or TRBV6-3 and TRBJ2-1, with a tentative D call TRBD2 (6 bases). Trimming shortened V by 7 bases and J by 8 bases, and 21 bases separated the two germline ends. Germline V lookup: CDR1 MNHEY, CDR2 SVGEGT. This CDR3 has 15 amino acids. The DNA for the CDR3 is TGTGCCAGCAACCCCGGTGGGGCGGGATTTGATGAGCAGTTCTTC. It translates to CASNPGGAGFDEQFF.

The chain uses TRBV30 and TRBJ2-1; no firm D call. The CDR3 consists of 14 residues. Deletions cut 2 bases from V and 10 bases from J, with 18 bases between. Germline V CDR1 and CDR2: GTSNPN, SVGIG (reference sequence). CDR3 in amino acids: CAWSKSPTNPEQFF. CDR3 in DNA: TGTGCCTGGAGTAAAAGCCCGACGAACCCAGAGCAGTTCTTC. The variable domain in full, with the rest retrieved from reference TRBV30 and TRBJ2-1, is SQTIHQWPATLVQPVGSPLSLECTVEGTSNPNLYWYRQAAGRGLQLLFYSVGIGQISSEVPQNLSASRPQDRQFILSSKKLLLSDSGFYLCAWSKSPTNPEQFFGPGTRLTVL.

CDR3 in amino acids: CSALRDSNNEQFF. The CDR3 DNA is TGCAGCGCCCTCCGGGACAGCAACAATGAGCAGTTCTTC. The chain joins TRBV29-1 to TRBJ2-1; 7 bases fit TRBD1. From germline, CDR1 is SQVTM and CDR2 ANQGSEA. This CDR3 spans 13 amino acids. V shed 7 bases and J 5 bases; nucleotides not matched to a gene: 8.

The chain links TRBV30 to TRBJ2-7; TRBD2 matches at 9 bases. Germline CDR1 reads GTSNPN; CDR2 reads SVGIG (reference sequence). V shed 7 bases and J 2 bases; nucleotides not matched to a gene: 9. This CDR3 spans 14 amino acids. CDR3 in amino acids: CASKGAGGAYEQYF. CDR3 coding DNA: TGTGCCTCCAAAGGGGCGGGAGGGGCCTACGAGCAGTACTTC.